This TCR beta chain comes out of a study of cytomegalovirus exposure and HLA in healthy donors. CDR1 MDHEN and CDR2 SYDVKM come from the germline V gene. The CDR3 runs to 11 residues. With 6 bases clipped from V and 7 bases from J, the junction kept 2 bases outside the gene matches. The study's findings and limits: The study carried out a later analysis of TCR beta sequences. It associated some 15,000 of them with specific HLA alleles at a false discovery rate of 0.05. Per a prior analysis, the majority of TCR beta V segments were productive roughly 87% or roughly 30% of the time.

This clone was seen a handful of times. What it recognizes is unknown. PCR employed 60 Vbeta and 13 Jbeta primers. In the original analysis: In a later analysis, the count reached roughly 80 million unique TCR beta chains, with roughly 11 million shared. Generated by immunoSEQ multiplex PCR, the TCRdb table keeps only in-frame clones and is missing some. V and J calls and clone size come straight from that table; D and trimming were deduced from the DNA. Of over 85,000 clones listed, about 86% were seen once; the top ten hold about 1.8%. The sequenced sample consisted of PBMCs. The origin of this receptor is a man aged 35 to 55 in good health and CMV-seronegative. The chain couples TRBV28 to TRBJ1-2, with TRBD1 matching over 7 bases. CDR3: CASRDRVGYTF. In DNA, the CDR3 is TGTGCCAGCAGAGACAGGGTTGGCTACACCTTC.